These 24 T cell receptor beta chains came from one sample sequenced in a study of T cell repertoires in cytomegalovirus infection (dated by TCRdb to between 2018 and 2020). These receptors lack a known antigen. Data came from an Illumina HiSeq 1500. In-frame beta chains were kept once TCRdb had trimmed the public reads at Q25 with fastp and called clones with MiXCR. Rows matching on CDR3 protein sequence are summarized as one entry with the most common DNA and genes. Recorded for this sample are 700,000 to 950,000 distinct CDR3 sequences; about 30% of them occurred a single time. The ten largest clones add up to 9.5% to 15% of the sample. The sample's treatment or condition, from its label and the paper: in vitro stimulation with specific CMV peptide epitopes to enrich CMV-specific T cells. Sample: cultured CD8+ T cells from PBMCs, taken from culture after CMV antigen stimulation. Source of these receptors: a human donor in good health (CMV status not recorded). Some clones in this sample may be carry-over from other donors' samples.

CDR3 loop: CSAPRQGANYGYTF. In DNA, the CDR3 is TGCAGTGCTCCAAGACAGGGGGCTAACTATGGCTACACCTTC. The chain is built from TRBV20-1 and TRBJ1-2; 9 bases are shared with TRBD1. After removal of 5 bases from V and 0 bases from J, the junction contained 4 bases not matched to a gene. Per the germline V gene, CDR1 is DFQATT and CDR2 is SNEGSKA (reference sequence). This CDR3 has 14 amino acids.

This sequence joins TRBV27 and TRBJ1-4; 9 nucleotides agree with TRBD1. Per the germline V gene, CDR1 is MNHEY and CDR2 is SMNVEV (reference sequence). J lost 5 bases, V lost 2 bases, and 3 bases had no gene match. The CDR3 runs to 15 residues. The CDR3 region is CASSLTGTGNEKLFF. In DNA, the CDR3 is TGTGCCAGCAGTTTAACCGGGACAGGGAATGAAAAACTGTTTTTT.

The chain links TRBV20-1 to TRBJ2-7, with TRBD2 matching 10 bases. In germline, CDR1 is DFQATT, CDR2 SNEGSKA (reference sequence). The junction had 1 base not matched to a gene; V was cut back by 1 base and J by 4 bases. CDR3 size: 13 residues. The CDR3 loop is CSARVAGGYEQYV. The CDR3 nucleotides read TGCAGTGCTAGAGTAGCGGGGGGTTACGAGCAGTACGTC.

The CDR3 loop is CASSPTPSPYQPQHF. CDR3 DNA: TGCGCCAGCAGCCCCACTCCGTCTCCCTATCAGCCCCAGCATTTT. The V and J genes are TRBV4-3 and TRBJ1-5; D unresolved. Trimming cost V 4 bases and J 5 bases, with 15 bases left between them. Germline V gives CDR1 LGHNA, CDR2 YSLEER. This CDR3 has 15 residues.

This clonotype was detected a few times. This chain links TRBV20-1 with TRBJ2-2; D is undetermined. The CDR3 sequence is 14 residues long. Deletions cut 6 bases from V and 5 bases from J, with 16 bases between. The germline V gene encodes CDR1 DFQATT and CDR2 SNEGSKA (reference sequence). CDR3 DNA: TGCAGTGCCCCCAACTGGGAAGGGACCGGGGAGCTGTTTTTT. Amino acid sequence: CSAPNWEGTGELFF.

This clonotype was detected once. This may come from a read error, since a much larger clone is one base off. This chain uses TRBV7-2 with TRBJ2-1; D gene unclear. The germline V gene encodes CDR1 SGHTA and CDR2 FQGNSA. V was cut by 3 bases and J by 10 bases, with 10 bases left in between. The CDR3 consists of 12 residues. CDR3 in DNA: TGTGCCAGCAGCTTGTGGGCCGAGGAGCAGTTCTTC. Translating gives CASSLWAEEQFF.

V is TRBV24-1 and J is TRBJ2-3, with 12 bases aligning to TRBD1. V was pared by 4 bases and J by 5 bases, with 3 bases of the junction left unmatched. The CDR3 spans 15 residues. Germline V gene sequence: CDR1 KGHDR, CDR2 SFDVKD. CDR3 sequence reads: CATSDWDRGRDTQYF. CDR3 DNA: TGTGCCACCAGTGACTGGGACAGGGGGCGAGATACGCAGTATTTT.

V usage is TRBV7-9 and J usage is TRBJ2-5; D is unresolved. The germline gives CDR1 SEHNR, CDR2 FQNEAQ (reference sequence). V lost 0 bases and J 4 bases, leaving 6 bases between the germline ends. The length of the CDR3 is 13 residues. The CDR3 region has the DNA TGTGCCAGCAGCTTAGCGGTCAGAGAGACCCAGTACTTC. The encoded protein is CASSLAVRETQYF.

The chain couples TRBV20-1 to TRBJ1-2; TRBD1 matches at 7 bases. Germline trimming cut 5 bases from V and 4 bases from J; bases unmatched to any gene: 10. CDR3 size: 14 residues. The germline V gene has CDR1 DFQATT and CDR2 SNEGSKA (reference sequence). The CDR3 coding sequence is TGCAGTGCTTCCTCAGGGGGTTACGGCTATGGCTACACCTTC. Protein sequence: CSASSGGYGYGYTF.

This chain connects TRBV4-1 to TRBJ1-2; D unresolved. Trimming pared 7 bases from V and 4 bases from J, leaving 19 bases between. The CDR3 has 15 residues. The germline V gene encodes CDR1 MGHRA and CDR2 YSYEKL. CDR3 sequence reads: CASNSEDRNRYGYTF. The CDR3, as DNA: TGCGCCAGCAACTCCGAGGACCGAAACCGCTATGGCTACACCTTC.

The chain is built from TRBV12-3 or TRBV12-4 and TRBJ2-7; a possible D gene is TRBD2 (6 bases). The CDR3 is 13 amino acids. V shed 0 bases and J shed 7 bases, with 10 bases lying between them. CDR3 sequence reads: CASSLAGDLEQYV. The DNA of the CDR3 is TGTGCCAGCAGTTTAGCGGGGGACTTGGAGCAGTACGTC.

To note about this clonotype: The junction does not match germline at one end; this may be a read error. The rearrangement links TRBV7-9 to TRBJ1-1, with 7 nucleotides matching TRBD1. This CDR3 comprises 15 residues. CDR1 is SEHNR, CDR2 FQNEAQ, per germline (reference sequence). The CDR3 DNA sequence: TGTGCCAGCAACTTAGCGGGACAGTTCAACACTGAAGCTTTCTTT. Amino acids: CASNLAGQFNTEAFF.

V usage is TRBV10-3 and J usage is TRBJ1-6; D is uncertain. V was clipped by 0 bases and J by 4 bases, with 7 bases between them. Germline CDR1 is ENHRY and CDR2 is SYGVKD. CDR3 length: 15 residues. CDR3 coding DNA: TGTGCCATCAGTGAGTCGCAGCCTTATAATTCACCCCTCCACTTT. This gives the protein CAISESQPYNSPLHF.

The V call is TRBV19, the J call TRBJ1-2, with D perhaps matching TRBD1 (6 bases). Trimming left V 7 bases short and J 7 bases short, with 13 bases between. The CDR3 loop spans 12 amino acids. Germline values: CDR1 LNHDA, CDR2 SQIVND (reference sequence). As DNA, the CDR3 is TGTGCCAGTACGTGGGCAGGGGCTGGCTACACCTTC. Its protein product is CASTWAGAGYTF. The whole variable domain, remainder taken from reference TRBV19 and TRBJ1-2, is DGGITQSPKYLFRKEGQNVTLSCEQNLNHDAMYWYRQDPGQGLRLIYYSQIVNDFQKGDIAEGYSVSREKKESFPLTVTSAQKNPTAFYLCASTWAGAGYTFGSGTRLTVV.

The chain recombines TRBV28 with TRBJ1-6, with D perhaps matching TRBD1 (5 bases). CDR1 and CDR2 from the germline V gene are MDHEN and SYDVKM. CDR3 length equals 14 residues. V was clipped by 2 bases and J by 13 bases, with 15 bases between them. The DNA of the CDR3 is TGTGCCAGCAGTTTAAGAGGGGAGGGAGTGCCCCTCCACTTT. Amino acids: CASSLRGEGVPLHF.

As to this clonotype: A junction boundary mismatches the germline segment, possibly from a read error. V and J are TRBV4-1 and TRBJ2-3, with 9 bases aligning to TRBD2. Germline V gives CDR1 MGHRA, CDR2 YSYEKL. CDR3 length equals 17 residues. CDR3 coding DNA: TGTGCCAGCAGCCAAGGGGTTGTAGCGGGGGGCACAGATACGCAGTATTTT. Amino acids: CASSQGVVAGGTDTQYF.

The chain carries TRBV7-9 and TRBJ2-2; the D is unclear. With 1 base removed from V and 2 bases from J, the gap between germline ends came to 8 bases. Germline V gene lookup returns CDR1 SEHNR and CDR2 FQNEAQ (reference sequence). There are 15 residues in the CDR3. CDR3 residues: CASSLGVVNTGELFF. The CDR3 DNA reads TGTGCCAGCAGCTTAGGTGTGGTCAACACCGGGGAGCTGTTTTTT.

This clonotype was counted only a few times. The rearrangement links TRBV7-9 to TRBJ2-3; D is ambiguous. The germline V gene has CDR1 SEHNR and CDR2 FQNEAQ (reference sequence). The CDR3 is 13 residues long. V was shortened by 8 bases and J by 2 bases, with 11 bases between the two germline ends. The CDR3 DNA reads TGTGCCAGCGAAGGAACTACCACAGATACGCAGTATTTT. This codes for CASEGTTTDTQYF.

The chain employs TRBV15 and TRBJ2-7, with D uncertain. Trimming cost V 0 bases and J 3 bases, with 12 bases left between them. The CDR3 loop spans 15 amino acids. Germline V gives CDR1 LNHNV, CDR2 YYDKDF (reference sequence). The CDR3 nucleotides are TGTGCCACCAGCAGAGATCTAGAGAATTTCTACGAGCAGTACTTC. This sequence encodes CATSRDLENFYEQYF. Filled out from reference TRBV15 and TRBJ2-7, the complete variable domain reads DAMVIQNPRYQVTQFGKPVTLSCSQTLNHNVMYWYQQKSSQAPKLLFHYYDKDFNNEADTPDNFQSRRPNTSFCFLDIRSPGLGDTAMYLCATSRDLENFYEQYFGPGTRLTVT.

Only a few counts were recorded for this clonotype. The chain uses TRBV5-6 and TRBJ2-7; D tentatively fits TRBD1 or TRBD2 (5 bases each). CDR1 is SGHDT and CDR2 is YYEEEE in the germline V gene. V lost 2 bases and J lost 3, with 12 bases in between. CDR3 length equals 14 residues. The CDR3, as DNA: TGTGCCAGCAGCTTTCTCAGGGCGGGCTACGAGCAGTACTTC. Its protein product is CASSFLRAGYEQYF.

The V and J genes are TRBV5-5 and TRBJ2-6; D gene unclear. The CDR3 consists of 17 residues. Trimming removed 0 bases at V and 2 bases at J, with 12 bases between. Germline loops: CDR1 SGHKS, CDR2 YYEKEE (reference sequence). Here the CDR3 DNA reads TGTGCCAGCAGCTTGGCAATAGCCGATACTGGGGCCAACGTCCTGACTTTC. Amino acid sequence: CASSLAIADTGANVLTF.

This clonotype was seen ten or more times. The chain employs TRBV27 and TRBJ2-3; 11 bases are a match to TRBD2. Germline V gene lookup returns CDR1 MNHEY and CDR2 SMNVEV (reference sequence). The CDR3 loop spans 16 amino acids. The J segment lost 2 bases and the V segment lost 4 bases, leaving 5 bases of the junction unmatched. CDR3 protein: CASSWGLAESTDTQYF. CDR3 bases: TGTGCCAGCAGTTGGGGACTAGCGGAGTCCACAGATACGCAGTATTTT.

A note on this clonotype: A much larger clone differs by one base, so this may be a read error. V is TRBV7-8 and J is TRBJ2-5; no firm D call. The CDR3 is 14 amino acids. V was trimmed by 1 base and J by 6 bases, leaving 12 bases between them. The germline V gene has CDR1 SGHVS and CDR2 FQNEAQ. The CDR3 region has the DNA TGTGCCAGCAGCTTAGTCGGTAGCCCTAAGACCCAGTACTTC. It specifies CASSLVGSPKTQYF.

V and J are TRBV19 and TRBJ1-4, with D maybe TRBD1 (5 bases). Trimming cost V 8 bases and J 7 bases, with 14 bases left between them. CDR3 length equals 13 residues. Germline V lookup: CDR1 LNHDA, CDR2 SQIVND (reference sequence). The CDR3 DNA follows: TGTGCCAGTGTAAACAGGATTGGTGAAAAACTGTTTTTT. Its protein product is CASVNRIGEKLFF.